A single sample is the source of the 31 T cell receptor beta chains below, sequenced in a study of blood T cell repertoires in COVID-19. Data came from immunoSEQ multiplex PCR; TCRdb stores just in-frame clones and leaves some out. This sample has roughly 170,000 clones; approximately 84% occur once, and the top ten carry under 7%. Sequenced input: peripheral blood. These receptors all stem from a woman in her 50s with COVID-19, enrolled during active disease.

The chain employs TRBV7-2 and TRBJ1-6, with D perhaps matching TRBD1 (6 bases). CDR1 and CDR2 (germline): SGHTA, FQGNSA. The CDR3 totals 15 residues. Trimming took off 1 base at V and 7 bases at J, with 11 bases between the two ends. CDR3 sequence: CASSLEGTSNSPLHF. The CDR3, as DNA: TGTGCCAGCAGCTTAGAGGGGACATCAAATTCACCCCTCCACTTT.

This rearrangement joins TRBV19 to TRBJ2-2, with a possible D match to TRBD1 (6 bases). V shed 8 bases and J shed 6 bases, with 22 bases lying between them. Germline assignment: CDR1 LNHDA and CDR2 SQIVND (reference sequence). The CDR3 has 16 residues. The CDR3 DNA reads TGTGCCAGTCTGTCATCGGTGGGGGCGGTATCCGGGGAGCTGTTTTTT. It codes for CASLSSVGAVSGELFF.

CDR3 bases: TGTGCCAGCAGCCAAGGCGGGGCGCCGGCAGATACGCAGTATTTT. Translation: CASSQGGAPADTQYF. This chain connects TRBV4-2 to TRBJ2-3; TRBD2 might be the D (6 bases). Per germline, CDR1 LGHNA and CDR2 YNFKEQ. The CDR3 is made up of 15 amino acids. V dropped 1 base and J dropped 4 bases, with 12 bases sitting between them.

This chain joins TRBV21-1 and TRBJ1-4; the D call of TRBD1 is as the table states it, not checked on the DNA. TRBV21-1 is marked as a pseudogene. The CDR3 is made up of 13 amino acids. For the CDR3, the DNA is TGTGCCAACCTACAGGGGGCGGATGAAAAACTGTTTTTT. This sequence encodes CANLQGADEKLFF.

The J gene is TRBJ1-1, the V gene TRBV7-9; 7 nucleotides agree with TRBD1. The J segment lost 0 bases and the V segment lost 7 bases, leaving 5 bases of the junction unmatched. CDR1 and CDR2 (germline): SEHNR, FQNEAQ (reference sequence). This CDR3 comprises 14 residues. The DNA of the CDR3 is TGTGCCAGCAACAGGGGAGTCATGAACACTGAAGCTTTCTTT. It encodes CASNRGVMNTEAFF. Full variable domain (remainder filled in from reference TRBV7-9 and TRBJ1-1): DTGVSQNPRHKITKRGQNVTFRCDPISEHNRLYWYRQTLGQGPEFLTYFQNEAQLEKSRLLSDRFSAERPKGSFSTLEIQRTEQGDSAMYLCASNRGVMNTEAFFGQGTRLTVV.

V and J are TRBV19 and TRBJ1-3; D is unclear. Germline CDR1 is LNHDA and CDR2 is SQIVND (reference sequence). Trimming pared 3 bases from V and 0 bases from J, leaving 12 bases between. CDR3 length equals 16 residues. CDR3: CASSIMAGSSGNTIYF. The CDR3 nucleotides are TGTGCCAGTAGTATTATGGCCGGGAGCTCTGGAAACACCATATATTTT.

CDR3 amino acids: CASSLGSGRGTDTQYF. The CDR3 bases are TGTGCCAGTAGTTTAGGGTCGGGGAGGGGGACAGATACGCAGTATTTT. The chain uses TRBV19 and TRBJ2-3, with D possibly TRBD2 on 7 matching bases. The CDR3 loop spans 16 amino acids. Germline V lookup: CDR1 LNHDA, CDR2 SQIVND (reference sequence). Trimming removed 5 bases from V and 3 bases from J, with 18 bases in between.

The genes are TRBV15 and TRBJ1-2, with D possibly being TRBD1 (5 bases). Trimming removed 5 bases at V and 4 bases at J, with 17 bases between. The CDR3 is 15 amino acids. Germline CDR1 and CDR2: LNHNV and YYDKDF (reference sequence). The CDR3 spells CATSQGKGSTYGYTF. DNA of the CDR3: TGTGCCACCAGCCAGGGAAAGGGCAGCACCTATGGCTACACCTTC.

The chain has TRBV7-6 and TRBJ1-6; TRBD1 agrees at 7 bases. Looked up from germline, CDR1 is SGHVS and CDR2 is FNYEAQ. V shed 5 bases, J shed 6 bases, and the junction held 4 bases outside the gene matches. The CDR3 has 14 amino acids. For the CDR3, the DNA is TGTGCCAGCAGCCGGGACAGTACTAATTCACCCCTCCACTTT. Translated: CASSRDSTNSPLHF.

The sample holds a few counts of this clone. The CDR3 DNA follows: TGTGCCAGCAGCCCCAACCGGGACTCGGCTTTCTTT. Amino acids: CASSPNRDSAFF. The gene calls are TRBV5-6 and TRBJ1-1; a possible D gene is TRBD1 (5 bases). The CDR3 consists of 12 residues. With 4 bases removed from V and 11 bases from J, the gap between germline ends came to 15 bases. CDR1 and CDR2 (germline): SGHDT, YYEEEE.

CDR3 amino acids: CASSIAGGLNEKLFF. DNA for the CDR3: TGTGCCAGTAGTATCGCCGGGGGTCTTAATGAAAAACTGTTTTTT. V is TRBV19 and J is TRBJ1-4; the D gene is possibly TRBD1 (5 bases). Germline CDR1 LNHDA, CDR2 SQIVND (reference sequence). Between the trimmed V and J ends, which lost 3 bases and 4 bases, there was a span of 12 bases. The CDR3 runs to 15 residues.

The rearrangement uses TRBV5-6 and TRBJ2-1; D remains unclear. The CDR3 contains 12 residues. V shed 3 bases and J shed 10 bases, with 11 bases lying between them. Germline CDR1 and CDR2: SGHDT and YYEEEE. Written as DNA, the CDR3 is TGTGCCAGCAGCTCACCCGCCCGGGAGCAGTTCTTC. This encodes CASSSPAREQFF.

This clone was observed a single time. The rearrangement joins TRBV18 to TRBJ2-2; 7 nucleotides match TRBD1. The V gene's germline CDR1 is KGHSH and CDR2 LQKENI. The CDR3 runs 17 residues. Trimming cost V 3 bases and J 9 bases; bases outside gene matches: 16. DNA of the CDR3: TGTGCCAGCTCACCCGGACAGGTTTTCGCATCAGCGAGGGAGCTGTTTTTT. Translating it yields CASSPGQVFASARELFF.

The V gene is TRBV28, the J gene TRBJ1-5, with no clear D. Germline loops: CDR1 MDHEN, CDR2 SYDVKM. CDR3 length: 15 residues. V lost 6 bases to trimming and J lost 4 bases, with 16 bases between them. CDR3 region: CASSHQVNINQPQHF. The CDR3, as DNA: TGTGCCAGCAGCCATCAGGTGAACATTAATCAGCCCCAGCATTTT.

This chain links TRBV7-2 with TRBJ2-7, with TRBD1 matching over 8 bases. CDR1 and CDR2 from the germline V gene are SGHTA and FQGNSA. J was trimmed by 3 bases and V by 1 base; bases with no gene match: 2. This CDR3 is 14 amino acids long. This CDR3 is CASSLEQGVYEQYF. The CDR3 nucleotides read TGTGCCAGCAGCTTAGAACAGGGGGTCTACGAGCAGTACTTC.

The rearrangement uses TRBV3-1 (or the pseudogene TRBV3-2) and TRBJ2-2; 8 bases are shared with TRBD2. Per the germline V gene, CDR1 is LGHDT and CDR2 is YNNKEL (reference sequence). J gave up 6 bases and V 3 bases, and 12 bases lay outside the gene matches. The CDR3 is 17 amino acids. The CDR3 is CASSHPPGGAQAGELFF. The CDR3, as DNA: TGTGCCAGCAGCCATCCCCCCGGGGGGGCCCAGGCCGGGGAGCTGTTTTTT.

The chain has TRBV19 and TRBJ2-3; a possible D gene is TRBD1 (6 bases). Germline lookup yields CDR1 LNHDA and CDR2 SQIVND (reference sequence). The V and J ends lost 6 bases and 2 bases respectively, with 9 bases between them. CDR3 size: 13 residues. The CDR3 DNA is TGTGCCAGTAGCGGGACAATCACAGATACGCAGTATTTT. Amino acids: CASSGTITDTQYF.

This sequence joins TRBV15 and TRBJ1-1; D unresolved. The CDR3 covers 15 residues. Trimming cost V 0 bases and J 4 bases, with 12 bases left between them. Germline CDR1 is LNHNV and CDR2 is YYDKDF (reference sequence). CDR3 sequence: CATSRDFPGSTEAFF. The CDR3, as DNA: TGTGCCACCAGCAGAGATTTTCCGGGAAGCACTGAAGCTTTCTTT. The variable domain in full, completed from reference TRBV15 and TRBJ1-1, reads DAMVIQNPRYQVTQFGKPVTLSCSQTLNHNVMYWYQQKSSQAPKLLFHYYDKDFNNEADTPDNFQSRRPNTSFCFLDIRSPGLGDTAMYLCATSRDFPGSTEAFFGQGTRLTVV.

V gene TRBV12-5 combines with J gene TRBJ1-1, with unresolved D. Germline V gene data show CDR1 as LGHNT and CDR2 as FRNRAP. The CDR3 is made up of 14 amino acids. Trimming took off 0 bases at V and 7 bases at J, with 12 bases between the two ends. The CDR3 loop reads CASGLVVPNGEAFF. DNA for the CDR3: TGTGCTAGTGGTTTGGTAGTGCCCAACGGTGAAGCTTTCTTT.

This sequence joins TRBV13 and TRBJ1-3, with D tentatively TRBD1 (6 bases). The CDR3 runs 15 residues. The germline V gene encodes CDR1 PRHDT and CDR2 FYEKMQ (reference sequence). Deletions cut 5 bases from V and 0 bases from J, with 11 bases between. CDR3 loop: CASSMDSNSGNTIYF. In DNA, the CDR3 is TGTGCCAGCAGCATGGACAGTAACTCTGGAAACACCATATATTTT.

The CDR3: CASSFRGQPYEQYF. The CDR3 DNA is TGTGCCAGCAGCTTCAGGGGGCAACCCTACGAGCAGTACTTC. The V and J genes are TRBV7-2 and TRBJ2-7; 8 positions agree with TRBD1. CDR1 is SGHTA, CDR2 FQGNSA, per germline. There are 14 residues in the CDR3. The V segment lost 3 bases and the J segment 2 bases; nucleotides outside the gene matches: 3.

V gene TRBV27 combines with J gene TRBJ1-4, with D perhaps TRBD1 (5 bases). Trimming left V 8 bases short and J 6 bases short, with 13 bases between. The germline gives CDR1 MNHEY, CDR2 SMNVEV (reference sequence). The CDR3 length is 13 residues. The CDR3: CASRRGHDEKLFF. As DNA, the CDR3 is TGTGCCAGCCGGCGCGGACATGATGAAAAACTGTTTTTT.

The chain has TRBV5-1 and TRBJ1-4; D may be TRBD1 (6 bases). V was clipped by 1 base and J by 8 bases, with 24 bases between them. Germline CDR1 SGHRS, CDR2 YFSETQ. This CDR3 is built from 18 residues. The CDR3 spells CASSLSWQGTQRGEKLFF. CDR3 DNA sequence: TGCGCCAGCAGCTTGAGTTGGCAGGGGACCCAGCGGGGGGAAAAACTGTTTTTT.

This clone has a single count. The chain is built from TRBV12-3 or TRBV12-4 and TRBJ1-1; D gene uncertain. V was clipped by 7 bases and J by 1 base, with 10 bases between them. The CDR3 spans 13 residues. The CDR3 DNA reads TGTGCCAGCACCCTACACAGGAACACTGAAGCTTTCTTT. Its translation: CASTLHRNTEAFF.

The rearrangement uses TRBV5-6 and TRBJ1-5; D is undetermined. Germline V gene sequence: CDR1 SGHDT, CDR2 YYEEEE. Trimming shortened V by 0 bases and J by 0 bases, and 7 bases separated the two germline ends. The CDR3 has 15 amino acids. The CDR3 region is CASSLGGSSNQPQHF. In DNA form, the CDR3 reads TGTGCCAGCAGCTTGGGAGGGTCTAGCAATCAGCCCCAGCATTTT.

The chain uses TRBV10-3 and TRBJ1-1; perhaps TRBD1 as D (6 bases). The CDR3 totals 14 residues. Germline values: CDR1 ENHRY, CDR2 SYGVKD. V lost 6 bases and J 4 bases, leaving 15 bases between the germline ends. CDR3 sequence (DNA): TGTGCCATCAGACCTACAGGGATCAGCACTGAAGCTTTCTTT. Its protein is CAIRPTGISTEAFF.

This clone has a single count. The chain joins TRBV28 to TRBJ2-3, with D possibly TRBD1 on 6 matching bases. CDR1 and CDR2 from the germline V gene are MDHEN and SYDVKM. The CDR3 has 11 residues. The V end was cut by 8 bases, the J end by 7 bases, with 10 bases between. The CDR3 protein is CASGQWNTQYF. The CDR3 bases are TGTGCCAGCGGACAGTGGAATACGCAGTATTTT.

The chain carries TRBV30 and TRBJ1-2; TRBD1 is a possible D gene (5 bases). The germline V and J ends were trimmed by 4 bases and 2 bases, with 14 bases remaining between them. Germline assignment: CDR1 GTSNPN and CDR2 SVGIG (reference sequence). The CDR3 totals 14 residues. CDR3 loop: CAWTPRGENYGYTF. The CDR3, as DNA: TGTGCCTGGACGCCCCGGGGGGAGAACTATGGCTACACCTTC.

This clone was observed a few times. The rearrangement links TRBV11-2 to TRBJ1-2; 7 bases are a match to TRBD1. V shed 5 bases and J 5 bases; nucleotides not matched to a gene: 5. Germline CDR1 reads SGHAT; CDR2 reads FQNNGV. The CDR3 is 13 residues long. The CDR3 spells CASSPTGPYGYTF. The CDR3 DNA reads as TGTGCCAGCAGCCCGACAGGGCCTTATGGCTACACCTTC.

The chain uses TRBV3-1 (or the pseudogene TRBV3-2) and TRBJ1-3; D not certain. Germline V gene lookup returns CDR1 LGHDT and CDR2 YNNKEL (reference sequence). CDR3 length: 12 residues. CDR3 in amino acids: CASEASGNTIYF. The CDR3 bases are TGTGCAAGTGAGGCTTCTGGAAACACCATATATTTT.

The chain employs TRBV6-2 or TRBV6-3 and TRBJ2-5, with D perhaps matching TRBD1 (8 bases). The germline V gene encodes CDR1 MNHEY and CDR2 SVGEGT. The CDR3 is 15 residues long. Between the trimmed V and J ends, which lost 4 bases and 5 bases, there was a span of 17 bases. The CDR3 nucleotides are TGTGCCAGCAGTTCGGCACAACAGGGGGGGGAGACCCAGTACTTC. Its protein product is CASSSAQQGGETQYF.